Sequencing of this T cell receptor (beta chain) was carried out in a study of CXCR3 chemokines and chemotherapy response in bladder cancer (dated by TCRdb to between 2021 and 2024). With respect to the entire study: The study tested whether activity of the CXCR3 chemokine system within human bladder cancer tumors predicted response to chemotherapy.

By its share of the sample, this clonotype is medium-sized (0.01 to 0.1%). Its antigen has not been determined. Per-base quality was not reported, and no clone a single base away is much larger than it. From a lookup of the germline V gene, CDR1 and CDR2 are MNHNS and SASEGT. V is cut by 6 bases and J by 6 bases, and the space between the germline ends is 9 bases. The CDR3 numbers 12 residues from cysteine through phenylalanine. The kept DNA is CDR3 alone, 36 bases in frame from the first base. Libraries were prepared through PCR. Sequencing instrument: Illumina HiSeq 2500. TCRdb reworked the public reads: Q25 trimming with fastp, MiXCR clone assembly, productive beta chains retained. For every CDR3 protein sequence, its rows merge into one entry that carries the most common genes and DNA. This sample gives around 8,000 distinct CDR3 sequences in total; around 12% of them show up just once. Clones ranked in the top ten supply roughly 16% of the sample.

This receptor chain uses TRBV6-1 and TRBJ1-5; confidence is insufficient to name the D gene. This TCR derives from a human donor with bladder cancer that responded to neoadjuvant chemotherapy. The specimen was collected from a patient whose treatment included neoadjuvant chemotherapy. The DNA sequence reads TGTGCCAGCAGCGCCCCATTTCAGCCCCAGCATTTT. This gives the protein CASSAPFQPQHF.